Following are 14 T cell receptor beta chains from one sample sequenced in a study of CD8+ T cells in alopecia areata. Treatment here: oral pan-JAK inhibitor, 5-10 mg twice daily. Reverse transcribed after extraction, RNA yielded cDNA as the sequencing template. Some clones are missing from TCRdb's copy, which holds only in-frame ones; the method was immunoSEQ multiplex PCR. In the table there are 150,000 to 200,000 clones, 51% of which are singletons. Specimen: CD8+ T cells sorted from blood, collected around week 54, from a patient treated with tofacitinib. Receptors originate from a human donor with alopecia areata.

V gene TRBV27 combines with J gene TRBJ2-5; D possibly corresponds to TRBD2 (5 bases). Germline assignment: CDR1 MNHEY and CDR2 SMNVEV (reference sequence). V was shortened by 3 bases and J by 4 bases, with 12 bases between the two germline ends. The CDR3 is 14 residues long. The CDR3 region has the DNA TGTGCCAGCAGTTTTCAACTAGATGGAGAGACCCAGTACTTC. This encodes CASSFQLDGETQYF.

This clone was picked up a small number of times. The chain recombines TRBV29-1 with TRBJ2-5, with D perhaps matching TRBD1 (7 bases). V was shortened by 3 bases and J by 5 bases, with 10 bases between the two germline ends. The germline CDR1 and CDR2 sequences are SQVTM and ANQGSEA. This CDR3 contains 12 residues. The CDR3 nucleotides read TGCAGCGTTGATCCAGGGGGGGAGACCCAGTACTTC. Translation gives CSVDPGGETQYF.

This clone showed up just a few times. The V call is TRBV15, the J call TRBJ2-2; 13 nucleotides agree with TRBD2. The CDR3 is 15 amino acids. V trimming: 5 bases; J trimming: 7 bases; junction bases outside the gene matches: 4. Germline V CDR1 and CDR2: LNHNV, YYDKDF (reference sequence). The CDR3 sequence: CATSGRLAGGGELFF. CDR3 bases: TGTGCCACCAGCGGCAGACTAGCGGGGGGCGGGGAGCTGTTTTTT.

Worth noting for this clone: The sample carries other DNA sequences with the same CDR3. This chain joins TRBV4-1 and TRBJ1-1; D might be TRBD1 (6 bases). The CDR3 covers 14 residues. In germline, CDR1 is MGHRA, CDR2 YSYEKL. V lost 0 bases and J 8 bases, leaving 13 bases between the germline ends. CDR3 amino acids: CASSQDEGVGEAFF. For the CDR3, the DNA is TGCGCCAGCAGCCAAGATGAGGGGGTGGGCGAAGCTTTCTTT.

The chain carries TRBV27 and TRBJ1-3; D ambiguous. The V and J ends lost 5 bases and 3 bases respectively, with 14 bases between them. Per germline, CDR1 MNHEY and CDR2 SMNVEV (reference sequence). The CDR3 has 15 amino acids. This chain's CDR3 is CASSAIGGGGNTIYF. DNA for the CDR3: TGTGCCAGCAGTGCTATCGGCGGAGGTGGAAACACCATATATTTT.

This clone was observed a handful of times. V usage is TRBV30 and J usage is TRBJ1-2, with unresolved D. The CDR3 sequence is 11 residues long. The ends were cut back, 4 bases at V and 4 bases at J, with 7 bases in the middle. From germline, CDR1 is GTSNPN and CDR2 SVGIG (reference sequence). The CDR3, as DNA: TGTGCCTGGAAGGTGGGCTATGGCTACACCTTC. Protein: CAWKVGYGYTF. The entire variable domain, with the rest obtained from reference TRBV30 and TRBJ1-2, is as follows: SQTIHQWPATLVQPVGSPLSLECTVEGTSNPNLYWYRQAAGRGLQLLFYSVGIGQISSEVPQNLSASRPQDRQFILSSKKLLLSDSGFYLCAWKVGYGYTFGSGTRLTVV.

The chain carries TRBV7-8 and TRBJ2-3; D gene ambiguous. Germline values: CDR1 SGHVS, CDR2 FQNEAQ. CDR3 size: 14 residues. V was cut by 1 base and J by 5 bases, with 10 bases left in between. For the CDR3, the DNA is TGTGCCAGCAGCTTAGAGGGTCGAGGAGATACGCAGTATTTT. Translated: CASSLEGRGDTQYF.

V is TRBV18 and J is TRBJ1-5; D is ambiguous. Germline-derived CDR1 and CDR2 are KGHSH and LQKENI. The V end was cut by 5 bases, the J end by 0 bases, with 11 bases between. This CDR3 region has 15 residues. The CDR3 DNA reads TGTGCCAGCTCAGGCGGCTTTACTAGCAATCAGCCCCAGCATTTT. Protein sequence: CASSGGFTSNQPQHF.

The rearrangement joins TRBV7-9 to TRBJ1-3; the D is unclear. This CDR3 has 13 residues. In germline, CDR1 is SEHNR, CDR2 FQNEAQ (reference sequence). Between the trimmed V and J ends, which lost 5 bases and 4 bases, there was a span of 9 bases. CDR3 nucleotides: TGTGCCAGCAGCACGACCCCCGGAAACACCATATATTTT. It encodes CASSTTPGNTIYF.

The genes are TRBV27 and TRBJ2-7, with 10 positions matching TRBD1. The germline gives CDR1 MNHEY, CDR2 SMNVEV (reference sequence). CDR3 size: 16 residues. V lost 4 bases to trimming and J lost 5 bases; unmatched junction nucleotides: 11. CDR3 DNA: TGTGCCAGCAGTTCCTCCCCGGGGACAGGGGTACACGAGCAGTACTTC. Translating it yields CASSSSPGTGVHEQYF.

The table lists this clone with a few counts. The chain links TRBV27 to TRBJ2-7, with D possibly matching TRBD2 (5 bases). The CDR3 loop spans 12 amino acids. CDR1 is MNHEY, CDR2 SMNVEV, per germline (reference sequence). The ends were cut back, 6 bases at V and 2 bases at J, with 8 bases in the middle. The CDR3 here is CASRDSPYEQYF. CDR3 nucleotide sequence: TGTGCCAGCAGGGACTCACCCTACGAGCAGTACTTC.

The chain combines TRBV18 with TRBJ1-1, with 10 nucleotides matching TRBD1. CDR1 and CDR2 (germline): KGHSH, LQKENI. This CDR3 comprises 15 residues. Trimming took 2 bases from V and 4 from J; bases not matched to a gene: 4. CDR3 DNA sequence: TGTGCCAGCTCACCAAGGACAGGGGGAGGCACTGAAGCTTTCTTT. Translating it yields CASSPRTGGGTEAFF.

The genes are TRBV30 and TRBJ1-2; possibly TRBD1 for D (5 bases). CDR1 and CDR2 from the germline V gene are GTSNPN and SVGIG (reference sequence). This CDR3 spans 14 amino acids. V was cut by 2 bases and J by 4 bases, with 14 bases left in between. CDR3 amino acids: CAWSRVETVYGYTF. The CDR3 DNA reads TGTGCCTGGAGTAGAGTCGAGACAGTCTATGGCTACACCTTC.

The chain couples TRBV4-3 to TRBJ1-2; tentatively, D is TRBD1 (6 bases). The CDR3 sequence is 16 residues long. Per germline, CDR1 LGHNA and CDR2 YSLEER. V was cut by 0 bases and J by 2 bases, with 13 bases left in between. In DNA form, the CDR3 reads TGCGCCAGCAGCCAAGATAGATCAGGGGCCAACTATGGCTACACCTTC. Protein sequence: CASSQDRSGANYGYTF.